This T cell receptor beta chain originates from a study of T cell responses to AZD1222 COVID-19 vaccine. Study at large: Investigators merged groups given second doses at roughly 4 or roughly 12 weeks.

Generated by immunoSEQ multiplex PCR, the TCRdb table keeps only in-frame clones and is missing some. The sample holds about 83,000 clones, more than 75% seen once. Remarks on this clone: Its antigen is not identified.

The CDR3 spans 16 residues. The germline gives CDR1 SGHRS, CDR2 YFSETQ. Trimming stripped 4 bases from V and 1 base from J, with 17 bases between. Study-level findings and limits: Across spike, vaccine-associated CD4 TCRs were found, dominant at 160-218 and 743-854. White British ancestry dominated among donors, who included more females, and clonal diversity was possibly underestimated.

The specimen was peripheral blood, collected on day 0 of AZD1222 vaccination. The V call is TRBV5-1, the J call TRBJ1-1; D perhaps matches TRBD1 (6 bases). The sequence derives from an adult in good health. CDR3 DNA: TGCGCCAGCAGCCACCTCGGACAGATCTCGAACACTGAAGCTTTCTTT. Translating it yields CASSHLGQISNTEAFF.